The next 13 T cell receptor beta chains were all read from a single sample in a study of blood T cell repertoires in COVID-19. Produced via immunoSEQ multiplex PCR; TCRdb's table is partial and in-frame only. This sample has 220,000 or so clones; roughly 82% occur once, and the top ten carry more than 2%. Sequencing used PBMCs or T cells enriched from blood (not recorded which). The origin of the receptors is a woman aged 50 to 60 who had recovered from COVID-19.

The V call is TRBV4-3, the J call TRBJ2-1; 11 bases align to TRBD2. The CDR3 loop spans 19 amino acids. V lost 0 bases and J lost 0; bases outside the gene matches: 7. CDR1 and CDR2 from the germline V gene are LGHNA and YSLEER. The CDR3 DNA is TGCGCCAGCAGCCAAGAACGGGCTAGCGGGAGGAGCTCCTACAATGAGCAGTTCTTC. This sequence encodes CASSQERASGRSSYNEQFF.

This chain uses TRBV4-1 with TRBJ2-5, with 7 bases aligning to TRBD1. Germline lookup yields CDR1 MGHRA and CDR2 YSYEKL. V dropped 2 bases and J dropped 4; count of bases not matched to a gene: 16. The CDR3 runs 18 residues. The CDR3 loop is CASSQLSWEGGGGETQYF. The CDR3 DNA reads TGCGCCAGCAGCCAACTATCATGGGAAGGGGGCGGTGGAGAGACCCAGTACTTC.

The chain couples TRBV7-2 to TRBJ2-7, with a weak D call TRBD2 (7 bases). V shed 3 bases and J shed 0 bases, with 12 bases lying between them. This CDR3 spans 15 amino acids. Per germline, CDR1 SGHTA and CDR2 FQGNSA. The CDR3 bases are TGTGCCAGCAGCTTTGGGGGGGGGCCCTCCTACGAGCAGTACTTC. It yields the protein CASSFGGGPSYEQYF. Supplemented by reference TRBV7-2 and TRBJ2-7, the full variable domain reads GAGVSQSPSNKVTEKGKDVELRCDPISGHTALYWYRQSLGQGLEFLIYFQGNSAPDKSGLPSDRFSAERTGGSVSTLTIQRTQQEDSAVYLCASSFGGGPSYEQYFGPGTRLTVT.

V and J are TRBV10-3 and TRBJ2-2, with 10 bases that match TRBD1. Germline V lookup: CDR1 ENHRY, CDR2 SYGVKD. J gave up 6 bases and V 6 bases, and 4 bases lay outside the gene matches. CDR3 length equals 14 residues. CDR3 sequence (DNA): TGTGCCATCAGCGGGACAGGGGAGGCCGGGGAGCTGTTTTTT. As protein: CAISGTGEAGELFF.

This clone showed up just a few times. The chain has TRBV7-2 and TRBJ1-2, with D tentatively TRBD1 (6 bases). The V and J ends lost 5 bases and 8 bases respectively, with 21 bases between them. This CDR3 contains 15 residues. Germline V gene data show CDR1 as SGHTA and CDR2 as FQGNSA. CDR3 nucleotide sequence: TGTGCCAGCAGCCCCGTTGGGGGGGCTATCTGGGGCTACACCTTC. This encodes CASSPVGGAIWGYTF.

This clone was seen just once. This sequence joins TRBV18 and TRBJ1-5; D remains unclear. The V end was cut by 5 bases, the J end by 7 bases, with 12 bases between. The CDR3 sequence is 13 residues long. Germline values: CDR1 KGHSH, CDR2 LQKENI. In nucleotides, the CDR3 is TGTGCCAGCTCATTGGACTCGACCCAGCCCCAGCATTTT. This encodes CASSLDSTQPQHF. The whole variable domain, remainder taken from reference TRBV18 and TRBJ1-5, is NAGVMQNPRHLVRRRGQEARLRCSPMKGHSHVYWYRQLPEEGLKFMVYLQKENIIDESGMPKERFSAEFPKEGPSILRIQQVVRGDSAAYFCASSLDSTQPQHFGDGTRLSIL.

The chain links TRBV7-3 to TRBJ2-1; weak D call: TRBD2 (5 bases). Germline CDR1 and CDR2: SGHTA and FQGTGA. V gave up 0 bases and J gave up 7 bases, with 13 bases separating them. This CDR3 spans 15 amino acids. CDR3 DNA: TGTGCCAGCAGCTTAACGAGTGAGCGGCATAATGAGCAGTTCTTC. It translates to CASSLTSERHNEQFF.

This clone was observed a single time. The V and J genes are TRBV30 and TRBJ2-7; D is uncertain. Looked up from germline, CDR1 is GTSNPN and CDR2 is SVGIG (reference sequence). The CDR3 loop spans 12 amino acids. Trimming took 2 bases from V and 3 from J, leaving 8 bases between them. The CDR3 here is CAWSLHSYEQYF. In nucleotides, the CDR3 is TGTGCCTGGAGTTTGCACAGCTACGAGCAGTACTTC.

The J gene is TRBJ2-1, the V gene TRBV13; 12 positions agree with TRBD2. CDR1 and CDR2 from the germline V gene are PRHDT and FYEKMQ (reference sequence). V was clipped by 6 bases and J by 4 bases; unmatched bases: 7. The CDR3 consists of 16 residues. Here the CDR3 reads CASSPSGTSGYNEQFF. The CDR3 DNA reads TGTGCCAGCAGTCCATCCGGGACTAGCGGGTACAATGAGCAGTTCTTC.

This sequence joins TRBV24-1 and TRBJ1-5, with 9 bases matching TRBD1. The CDR3 extends over 16 amino acids. Germline-derived CDR1 and CDR2 are KGHDR and SFDVKD. J was trimmed by 0 bases and V by 3 bases; bases with no gene match: 2. In DNA form, the CDR3 reads TGTGCCACCAGTGATAGGACAGGGGTTAGCAATCAGCCCCAGCATTTT. Encoded protein: CATSDRTGVSNQPQHF.

This clone was counted a few times. The genes are TRBV18 and TRBJ1-3; 8 bases agree with TRBD1. J was trimmed by 7 bases and V by 3 bases; bases with no gene match: 2. CDR1 and CDR2 from the germline V gene are KGHSH and LQKENI. The CDR3 sequence is 13 residues long. The CDR3 DNA reads as TGTGCCAGCTCACCGGACAGGGTGAACACCATATATTTT. It specifies CASSPDRVNTIYF.

This clone was detected a few times. Other DNA variants within this sample encode the same CDR3. This rearrangement joins TRBV4-3 to TRBJ1-6; unclear D gene. CDR1 LGHNA and CDR2 YSLEER come from the germline V gene. This CDR3 has 17 residues. V was clipped by 0 bases and J by 0 bases, with 9 bases between them. DNA of the CDR3: TGCGCCAGCAGCCAAGATCTCGGGAGCTCCTATAATTCACCCCTCCACTTT. This encodes CASSQDLGSSYNSPLHF.

Written as DNA, the CDR3 is TGTGCCAGCAGTTACGGAAGGGGACAGAACTATGGCTACACCTTC. Protein product: CASSYGRGQNYGYTF. This chain connects TRBV6-2 or TRBV6-3 to TRBJ1-2, with 7 positions matching TRBD1. Germline V gene sequence: CDR1 MNHEY, CDR2 SVGEGT. The junction had 5 bases not matched to a gene; V was cut back by 2 bases and J by 2 bases. This CDR3 has 15 residues.